What follows describes a single T cell receptor beta chain. Germline-derived CDR1 and CDR2 are MNHNY and SVGAGI (reference sequence). This CDR3 region has 15 residues. The J segment lost 1 base and the V segment lost 6 bases, leaving 6 bases of the junction unmatched. The sample originates from a study of cytomegalovirus exposure and HLA in healthy donors. Researchers ran the PCR with 60 Vbeta and 13 Jbeta primers. Repertoires were generated with immunoSEQ multiplex PCR, while TCRdb's copy carries only in-frame clones and drops some. Counted here are over 95,000 clones, around 77% occurring once; the ten biggest clones make up 5% to 5.5%.

The sequence was obtained from a woman under 40 in good health and CMV-seropositive. This chain uses TRBV6-6 with TRBJ2-7; 10 bases align to TRBD1. The specimen sequenced was PBMCs. The CDR3 is CASSYTGQGSYEQYF. CDR3 sequence (DNA): TGTGCCAGCAGCTACACGGGACAGGGGTCCTACGAGCAGTACTTC.